This T cell receptor (beta chain) was sequenced during a study of shared clonotypes between healthy human individuals. This clone appeared once. The CDR3 spans 19 residues. Germline V lookup: CDR1 MRHNA, CDR2 SNTAGT. The V segment lost 3 bases and the J segment 2 bases; nucleotides outside the gene matches: 12. Measured with immunoSEQ multiplex PCR; TCRdb has only the in-frame clones, and not every one. The table shows roughly 2,300,000 clones, with about nine tenths occurring only once. This sequence originates from a man aged 18 to 30 in good health. Some clones in this sample may be carry-over from other donors' samples. The chain carries TRBV6-4 and TRBJ2-1; 11 nucleotides match TRBD2. The sequencing input was naive CD4+ T cells from PBMCs. As for subset: CD45RA+ positively selected. The chain's CDR3 is CASSEWGLAEGVPYNEQFF. The DNA of the CDR3 is TGTGCCAGCAGTGAATGGGGACTAGCGGAGGGGGTTCCCTACAATGAGCAGTTCTTC.